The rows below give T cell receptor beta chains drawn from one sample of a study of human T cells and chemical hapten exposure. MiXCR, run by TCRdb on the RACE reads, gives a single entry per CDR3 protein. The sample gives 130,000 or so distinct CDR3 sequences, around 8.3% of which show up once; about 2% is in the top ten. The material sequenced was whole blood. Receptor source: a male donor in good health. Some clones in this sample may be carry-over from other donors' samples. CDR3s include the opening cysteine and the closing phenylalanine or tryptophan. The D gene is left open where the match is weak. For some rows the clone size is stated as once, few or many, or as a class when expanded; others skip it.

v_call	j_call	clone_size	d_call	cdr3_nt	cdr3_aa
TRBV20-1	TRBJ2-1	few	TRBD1	TGCAGTGCTAGATCTGGGACAGGATACAATGAGCAGTTCTTC	CSARSGTGYNEQFF
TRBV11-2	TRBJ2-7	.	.	TGTGCCAGCAGCCCCAAGGAATACGAGCAGTACTTC	CASSPKEYEQYF
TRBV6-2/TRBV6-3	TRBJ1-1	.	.	TGTGCCAGCGGGCGGGGGCTCGCTGAAGCTTTCTTT	CASGRGLAEAFF
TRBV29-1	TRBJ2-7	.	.	TGCAGCGTTGGGACATCCTACGAGCAGTACTTC	CSVGTSYEQYF
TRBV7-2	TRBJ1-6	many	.	TGTGCCAGCAGTCCTCAAGGCAGCTCCTATAATTCACCCCTCCACTTT	CASSPQGSSYNSPLHF
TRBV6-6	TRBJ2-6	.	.	TGTGCCAGCAGTTACCTCCGGGACATACTTTCCGGGGCCAACGTCCTGACTTTC	CASSYLRDILSGANVLTF
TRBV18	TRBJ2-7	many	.	TGTGCCAGCTCACCGGGGTTAGGTGAGGGCGAGCAGTACTTC	CASSPGLGEGEQYF
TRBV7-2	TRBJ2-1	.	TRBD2	TGTGCCAGCAGCTCGCGGACTAGCGGGGGAACAAGCTCCTACAATGAGCAGTTCTTC	CASSSRTSGGTSSYNEQFF
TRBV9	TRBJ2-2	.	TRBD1	TGTGCCAGCAGCGTAGCCGGGACAGGGGTGGTTGGGGAGCTGTTTTTT	CASSVAGTGVVGELFF
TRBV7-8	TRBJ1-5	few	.	TGTGCCAGCAGCTTAGTCGACAGCCTGATCAGCCCCCAGCATTTT	CASSLVDSLISPQHF
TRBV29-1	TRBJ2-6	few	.	TGCAGCGTTCTGGGGTCCAACGTCCTGACTTTC	CSVLGSNVLTF
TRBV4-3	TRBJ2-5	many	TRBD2	TGCGCCACCGCGGGGGGGCTAGAAGAGACCCAGTACTTC	CATAGGLEETQYF
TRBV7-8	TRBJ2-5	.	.	TGTGCCAGCACCGTGACAGTAGGAGAGACCCAGTACTTC	CASTVTVGETQYF
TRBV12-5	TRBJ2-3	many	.	TGTGCTAGTGGTTTGGTAAATCTCCCCGATACGCAGTATTTT	CASGLVNLPDTQYF
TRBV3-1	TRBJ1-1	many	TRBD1	TGTGCCAGCAGTCTGGGACAGGGGAACACTGAAGCTTTCTTT	CASSLGQGNTEAFF
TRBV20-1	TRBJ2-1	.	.	TGCAGTGCTAGTGACGACAGACCATACAATGAGCAGTTCTTC	CSASDDRPYNEQFF
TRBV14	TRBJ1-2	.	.	TGTGCCAGCAGCCCCTACCTTGGGGACCCCACGGGTAGAGGCTACACCTTC	CASSPYLGDPTGRGYTF
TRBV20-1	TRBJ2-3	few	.	TGCAGTGCTCTTTCTACCTCCCCTAGCACAGATACGCAGTATTTT	CSALSTSPSTDTQYF
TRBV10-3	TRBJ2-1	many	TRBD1	TGTGCCATCAGGGGACAGGAAAAGGACAATGAGCAGTTCTTC	CAIRGQEKDNEQFF
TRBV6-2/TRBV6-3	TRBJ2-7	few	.	TGTGCCAGCAGTTACTCGAGAGCTGCGGGGAAGCTCTACGAGCAGTACTTC	CASSYSRAAGKLYEQYF
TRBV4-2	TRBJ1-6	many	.	TGTGCCAGCAGCCAAGCCCGGGACACGGAATCACCCCTCCACTTT	CASSQARDTESPLHF
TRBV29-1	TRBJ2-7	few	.	TGCAGCGTAGGGGGACCTTCCGACGAGCAGTACTTC	CSVGGPSDEQYF
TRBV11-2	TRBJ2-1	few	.	TGTGCCAGCAGCCACTGGCGGTCTGAGCAGTTCTTC	CASSHWRSEQFF
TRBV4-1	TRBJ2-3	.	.	TGCGCCAGCAGCCTTAGCGCCTTGCAGGATACGCAGTATTTT	CASSLSALQDTQYF
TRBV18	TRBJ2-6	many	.	TGTGCCAGTCTTGGGGCCAACGTCCTGACTTTC	CASLGANVLTF
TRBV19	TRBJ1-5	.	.	TGTGCCAGTAGTTCCCGGGGGAATAGCAATCAGCCCCAGCATTTT	CASSSRGNSNQPQHF
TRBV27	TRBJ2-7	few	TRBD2	TGTGCCAGCAGTTTCCTAGCGGGAGGTTCGTACGAGCAGTACTTC	CASSFLAGGSYEQYF
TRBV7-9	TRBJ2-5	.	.	TGTGCCAGCAGCTTATACCGCAGGCCCGGGGAGACCCAGTACTTC	CASSLYRRPGETQYF
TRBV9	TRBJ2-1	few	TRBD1	TGTGCCAGCAGCGAATCCGGGACAGGGGCCTACAATGAGCAGTTCTTC	CASSESGTGAYNEQFF
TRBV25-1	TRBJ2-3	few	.	TGTGCCAGCGGGCGGGGCGGGACAGATACGCAGTATTTT	CASGRGGTDTQYF
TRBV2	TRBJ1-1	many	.	TGTGCCAGCAGTAAAACAGGGAGGGACACTGAAGCTTTCTTT	CASSKTGRDTEAFF
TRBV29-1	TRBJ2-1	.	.	TGCAGCGTTGAAGATACTGAGGTCGGCTCGTTCTTC	CSVEDTEVGSFF
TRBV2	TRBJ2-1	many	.	TGTGCCAGCAGTGGACGGAGGGAGCAGTTCTTC	CASSGRREQFF
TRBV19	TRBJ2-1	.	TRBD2	TGTGCCAGTAGTATTGGCGGGGGCAATGAGCAGTTCTTC	CASSIGGGNEQFF
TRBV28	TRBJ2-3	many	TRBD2	TGTGCCAGCAGTCGGACTAGCGGGGGATCAACAGATACGCAGTATTTT	CASSRTSGGSTDTQYF
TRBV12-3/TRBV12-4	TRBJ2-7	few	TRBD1	TGTGCCAGCAGAAGAGGGACAGTTCCCTACGAGCAGTACTTC	CASRRGTVPYEQYF
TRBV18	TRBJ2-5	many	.	TGTGCCAGCTCACCCGACGGCCAAGAGACCCAGTACTTC	CASSPDGQETQYF
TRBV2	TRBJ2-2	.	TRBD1	TGTGCCAGCAGGACCGGGACAGTCACCGGGGAGCTGTTTTTT	CASRTGTVTGELFF
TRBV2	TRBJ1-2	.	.	TGTGCCAGCAGACTCGGACAAGCTAACTATGGCTACACCTTC	CASRLGQANYGYTF